This T cell receptor beta chain was documented in a study of cytomegalovirus exposure and HLA in healthy donors. Notes on this clone: Its antigen is unidentified.

Germline lookup yields CDR1 SGDLS and CDR2 YYNGEE. The length of the CDR3 is 15 residues. With 3 bases clipped from V and 7 bases from J, the junction kept 10 bases outside the gene matches. It was the roughly 110-subject validation cohort, separate from the approximately 620-subject first cohort, to which the donors belonged. Assay used: immunoSEQ multiplex PCR; TCRdb lists only in-frame clones, some missing. The table has 190,000 or so clones, 80% to 90% seen once. Findings and caveats of the study: The study listed around 150 cytomegalovirus-associated TCR beta chains. Among TCR sequences, most were rare, though some public TCRs appeared in many donors. Cytomegalovirus status was reportedly diagnosed by the classifier with high sensitivity and specificity.

The rearrangement uses TRBV9 and TRBJ2-1; 7 bases align to TRBD2. This sequence was found in a woman aged 25 to 45 in good health and CMV-seropositive. The sequenced sample was PBMCs. CDR3 DNA sequence: TGTGCCAGCAGCGCCGTCAGCGGGAAGGTGAATGAGCAGTTCTTC. It yields the protein CASSAVSGKVNEQFF.